Presented here are 5 T cell receptor beta chains from one specimen sequenced in a study of molecular identifiers for immune sequencing clone quantification. TCRdb redid the calling of the PCR reads with MiXCR, one entry per CDR3 protein. The repertoire includes just under 650,000 distinct CDR3 sequences, 20% of them detected once, and about 0.9% sits in the top ten. The sequenced material came from naive CD8+ T cells from blood, with Jurkat cell RNA spiked in. The subset was: FACS-sorted CD8+CD4-CCR7+CD45RA+ naive T cells. The receptors shown here come from a human donor in good health. Some libraries in this study had Jurkat cell RNA spiked in.

This clonotype occurred many times. V usage is TRBV5-1 and J usage is TRBJ2-1; no clear D gene. V lost 5 bases to trimming and J lost 8 bases, with 20 bases between them. The CDR3 has 15 residues. Germline loops: CDR1 SGHRS, CDR2 YFSETQ. CDR3 bases: TGCGCCAGCAGTGCTACTCAAGGCCCAGCAGATGAGCAGTTCTTC. Translated: CASSATQGPADEQFF.

In the case of this clonotype: A much bigger clone sits one base away, suggesting this may be a read error. In DNA, the CDR3 is TGTGCCACCAGCAGAGACCAGGTACCTAACACTGAAGCTTTCTTT. Its translation is CATSRDQVPNTEAFF. J is TRBJ1-1 and V is TRBV15; no clear D. Germline V gene lookup returns CDR1 LNHNV and CDR2 YYDKDF (reference sequence). The V end was cut by 0 bases, the J end by 2 bases, with 10 bases between. The CDR3 runs 15 residues.

In its sample, this clonotype was seen many times. The V gene is TRBV4-1, the J gene TRBJ2-2; possible D gene TRBD1, 6 bases. Germline V lookup: CDR1 MGHRA, CDR2 YSYEKL. V dropped 2 bases and J dropped 5 bases, with 9 bases sitting between them. The CDR3 has 14 amino acids. In nucleotides, the CDR3 is TGCGCCAGCAGCCAACAACAGGGAACCGGGGAGCTGTTTTTT. It translates to CASSQQQGTGELFF.

This clonotype was picked up many times. This rearrangement joins TRBV6-2 or TRBV6-3 to TRBJ2-5, with D possibly matching TRBD1 (6 bases). The germline gives CDR1 MNHEY, CDR2 SVGEGT. The CDR3 has 15 residues. Trimming removed 0 bases at V and 5 bases at J, with 13 bases between. The CDR3 DNA follows: TGTGCCAGCAGTTACTCGAGTACAGGGTGGGAGACCCAGTACTTC. It yields the protein CASSYSSTGWETQYF.

This clonotype has just a few counts. The chain couples TRBV20-1 to TRBJ2-1, with TRBD2 matching over 9 bases. The CDR3 consists of 17 residues. The trim removed 0 bases at V and 5 bases at J, leaving 11 bases unmatched. Germline V lookup: CDR1 DFQATT, CDR2 SNEGSKA (reference sequence). The CDR3 nucleotides are TGCAGTGCTAGAGATTCGGAACCGGGACTAGCAGACAATGAGCAGTTCTTC. Protein product: CSARDSEPGLADNEQFF.